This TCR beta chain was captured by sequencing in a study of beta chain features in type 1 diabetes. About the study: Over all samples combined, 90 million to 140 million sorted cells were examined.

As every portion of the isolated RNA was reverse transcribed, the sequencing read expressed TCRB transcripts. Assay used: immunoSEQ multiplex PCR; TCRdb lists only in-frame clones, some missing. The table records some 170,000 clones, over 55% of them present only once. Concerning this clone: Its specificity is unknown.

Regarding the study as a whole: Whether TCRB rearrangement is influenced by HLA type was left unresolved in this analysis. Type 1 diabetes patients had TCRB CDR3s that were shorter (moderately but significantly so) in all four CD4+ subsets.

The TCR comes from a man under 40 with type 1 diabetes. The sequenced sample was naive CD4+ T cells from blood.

CDR3 sequence: CASSAHTDAGNNSPLHF. Here the CDR3 DNA reads TGTGCCAGCAGTGCACACACCGATGCAGGGAACAATTCACCCCTCCACTTT. The genes are TRBV6-1 and TRBJ1-6; the D gene is possibly TRBD1 (5 bases). CDR1 is MNHNS, CDR2 SASEGT, per germline. The CDR3 contains 17 residues. Trimming took 4 bases from V and 7 from J, leaving 20 bases between them.